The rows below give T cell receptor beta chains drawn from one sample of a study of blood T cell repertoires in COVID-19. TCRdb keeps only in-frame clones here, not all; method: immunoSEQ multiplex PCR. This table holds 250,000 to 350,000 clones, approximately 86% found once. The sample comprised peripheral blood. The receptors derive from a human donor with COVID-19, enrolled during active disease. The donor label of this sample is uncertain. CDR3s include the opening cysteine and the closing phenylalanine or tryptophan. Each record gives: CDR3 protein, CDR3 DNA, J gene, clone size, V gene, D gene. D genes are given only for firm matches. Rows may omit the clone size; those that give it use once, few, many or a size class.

CASMYRGTDTQYF TGTGCCAGCATGTATCGGGGGACAGATACGCAGTATTTT TRBJ2-3 NA TRBV6-5 NA
CATKSGTGGYSNQPQHF TGTGCCACCAAGAGCGGGACAGGAGGTTATAGCAATCAGCCCCAGCATTTT TRBJ1-5 NA TRBV27 TRBD1
CSVDAGGTGNTIYF TGCAGCGTTGACGCAGGGGGGACTGGAAACACCATATATTTT TRBJ1-3 NA TRBV29-1 TRBD1
CASSRLRASDTQYF TGTGCCAGCAGCCGCCTGAGGGCCTCAGATACGCAGTATTTT TRBJ2-3 NA TRBV6-2/TRBV6-3 NA
CASRTDSRELFF TGTGCTAGCCGAACGGACAGCCGGGAACTGTTTTTT TRBJ1-4 NA TRBV12-5 NA
CASASGRSYNEQFF TGTGCCAGCGCTAGCGGGAGATCCTACAATGAGCAGTTCTTC TRBJ2-1 NA TRBV2 TRBD2
CATSPQPEVLPHEQYF TGTGCCACCAGTCCCCAACCGGAGGTCCTTCCCCACGAGCAGTACTTC TRBJ2-7 NA TRBV15 NA
CASSFYRSGRNTGELFF TGCGCCAGCAGCTTTTACAGGAGCGGGAGGAACACCGGGGAGCTGTTTTTT TRBJ2-2 NA TRBV5-1 TRBD2
CASSYVTGGRGYSNQPQHF TGTGCCAGCAGTTACGTGACAGGGGGCAGGGGTTATAGCAATCAGCCCCAGCATTTT TRBJ1-5 once TRBV6-2/TRBV6-3 TRBD1
CASNAGGSDYTF TGTGCCTCGAATGCAGGGGGGAGTGACTACACCTTC TRBJ1-2 NA TRBV30 TRBD1
CASSPISGGSTDTQYF TGTGCCAGCAGCCCTATTAGCGGGGGTAGCACAGATACGCAGTATTTT TRBJ2-3 NA TRBV7-3 TRBD2
CASSDPRDKNTYEQYF TGTGCCAGCAGCGATCCCCGGGACAAAAATACCTACGAGCAGTACTTC TRBJ2-7 many TRBV5-4 NA
CASSSGGGRWTEAFF TGCGCCAGCAGCTCGGGCGGGGGGCGGTGGACTGAAGCTTTCTTT TRBJ1-1 NA TRBV5-1 NA
CASRPTSGSSYNEQFF TGTGCCAGCAGGCCCACTAGCGGGAGTTCCTACAATGAGCAGTTCTTC TRBJ2-1 NA TRBV11-2 TRBD2
CASSIVAREDTQYF TGTGCCAGTAGTATAGTTGCGCGGGAGGATACGCAGTATTTT TRBJ2-3 NA TRBV19 TRBD2
CASSSLGSYLNNQPQHF TGTGCCAGCAGTAGCCTGGGCAGCTACCTTAACAATCAGCCCCAGCATTTT TRBJ1-5 NA TRBV27 NA
CASSIPGRVNEQFF TGTGCCAGTAGTATCCCCGGGAGAGTAAATGAGCAGTTCTTC TRBJ2-1 NA TRBV19 NA
CASSFSRVGRGYTF TGTGCCAGCAGCTTCTCCAGGGTAGGGCGTGGCTACACCTTC TRBJ1-2 NA TRBV7-2 NA
CSGRGGETQYF TGCAGCGGTCGAGGAGGAGAGACCCAGTACTTC TRBJ2-5 NA TRBV29-1 NA
CASSLEARGTEAFF TGTGCCAGCAGCTTGGAGGCCAGGGGCACTGAAGCTTTCTTT TRBJ1-1 NA TRBV5-4 NA
CASSLSPPQSFNEKLFF TGTGCCAGCAGTTTATCTCCCCCACAGAGTTTTAATGAAAAACTGTTTTTT TRBJ1-4 once TRBV27 NA
CASSETRLGADTQYF TGTGCCAGCAGTGAAACGCGACTAGGGGCAGATACGCAGTATTTT TRBJ2-3 few TRBV25-1 NA
CASSPLAGAYEQYF TGTGCCAGCTCACCATTGGCAGGGGCCTACGAGCAGTACTTC TRBJ2-7 NA TRBV18 NA
CASRGQKNEKLFF TGTGCCAGTAGGGGACAGAAAAATGAAAAACTGTTTTTT TRBJ1-4 once TRBV19 TRBD1
CASSYGTGNEKLFF TGCGCCAGCAGTTACGGGACAGGGAATGAAAAACTGTTTTTT TRBJ1-4 NA TRBV5-1 TRBD1
CASSPWGGAEAFF TGTGCCAGCAGCCCCTGGGGGGGAGCTGAAGCTTTCTTT TRBJ1-1 NA TRBV5-5 NA
CASRDSPLGEQYF TGTGCCAGCAGGGACTCCCCCCTTGGCGAGCAGTACTTC TRBJ2-7 NA TRBV27 NA
CATVAVSSTDTQYF TGTGCCACAGTAGCGGTTTCTAGCACAGATACGCAGTATTTT TRBJ2-3 NA TRBV10-3 NA
CASSPWTSGSGETQYF TGTGCCAGCAGCCCCTGGACTAGCGGGAGTGGAGAGACCCAGTACTTC TRBJ2-5 few TRBV7-2 TRBD2
CASSFQGQNTEAFF TGTGCCAGCAGTTTCCAAGGACAAAACACTGAAGCTTTCTTT TRBJ1-1 NA TRBV28 NA
CASSIGQGYDEQFF TGTGCCAGTAGTATCGGCCAGGGGTACGATGAGCAGTTCTTC TRBJ2-1 NA TRBV19 NA
CASSPVAGGDEQYF TGTGCCAGCAGCCCTGTCGCGGGAGGCGACGAGCAGTACTTC TRBJ2-7 NA TRBV7-9 TRBD2
CASSLTGGASNQPQHF TGTGCCAGCAGCTTGACGGGGGGCGCGAGCAATCAGCCCCAGCATTTT TRBJ1-5 NA TRBV7-9 NA
CASSRPSGDSPLHF TGTGCCAGCAGCCGCCCCAGTGGTGATTCACCCCTCCACTTT TRBJ1-6 NA TRBV7-9 NA
CATRRTGGTGELFF TGTGCCACCCGTCGGACCGGGGGCACCGGGGAGCTGTTTTTT TRBJ2-2 once TRBV13 NA
CASSPERQGPYNSPLHF TGTGCCAGCTCACCCGAACGACAGGGTCCCTATAATTCACCCCTCCACTTT TRBJ1-6 NA TRBV18 TRBD1
CATSQGLAGGYEQYF TGTGCCACCAGCCAGGGACTAGCGGGAGGCTACGAGCAGTACTTC TRBJ2-7 NA TRBV15 TRBD2
CATSDPRTGDTEAFF TGTGCCACCAGTGACCCAAGGACAGGGGACACTGAAGCTTTCTTT TRBJ1-1 NA TRBV24-1 TRBD1
CASSYRRETSYEQYF TGTGCCAGCAGTTACCGGCGGGAGACCTCCTACGAGCAGTACTTC TRBJ2-7 few TRBV6-5 TRBD2
CASSPVGQGGYEQYF TGTGCCAGCTCACCCGTAGGACAGGGGGGCTACGAGCAGTACTTC TRBJ2-7 NA TRBV18 TRBD1
CASSLPQGLSNQPQHF TGTGCCAGCAGCCTCCCTCAGGGGCTAAGCAATCAGCCCCAGCATTTT TRBJ1-5 NA TRBV28 NA
CASSLSTAGASGNTIYF TGTGCCAGCAGCTTAAGTACGGCGGGGGCGTCTGGAAACACCATATATTTT TRBJ1-3 NA TRBV7-2 NA
CASSQEGRFDRANEKLFF TGTGCCAGCAGCCAAGAGGGCAGGTTCGACAGGGCCAATGAAAAACTGTTTTTT TRBJ1-4 NA TRBV14 TRBD1
CASSLAGGGNQETQYF TGCGCCAGCAGCTTGGCTGGAGGGGGCAACCAAGAGACCCAGTACTTC TRBJ2-5 NA TRBV5-1 NA
CASSLAATGGETGGYTF TGTGCCAGCAGCTTAGCGGCGACAGGGGGCGAAACTGGGGGCTACACCTTC TRBJ1-2 NA TRBV7-2 TRBD1
CASSIARNYGYTF TGTGCCAGTAGTATTGCACGGAACTATGGCTACACCTTC TRBJ1-2 NA TRBV19 NA
CASSFRESPATEAFF TGCGCCAGCAGCTTCCGGGAGAGCCCGGCCACTGAAGCTTTCTTT TRBJ1-1 NA TRBV5-1 NA
CASSPLGLAGSYEQYF TGTGCCAGCTCACCACTGGGACTAGCGGGGTCCTACGAGCAGTACTTC TRBJ2-7 once TRBV18 TRBD2
CASSDSGDAYEQYF TGTGCCAGCAGCGATAGCGGGGACGCCTACGAGCAGTACTTC TRBJ2-7 few TRBV7-3 TRBD2
CASSGLMSRGPSTDTQYF TGTGCCAGCAGTGGATTGATGTCCCGCGGCCCTAGCACAGATACGCAGTATTTT TRBJ2-3 NA TRBV28 NA
CASSQRTSGYSYEQYF TGTGCCAGCAGCCAACGGACTAGCGGTTACTCCTACGAGCAGTACTTC TRBJ2-7 NA TRBV3-1/TRBV3-2 TRBD2
CASSLQGTDTEAFF TGTGCCAGCAGCTTACAGGGCACGGACACTGAAGCTTTCTTT TRBJ1-1 NA TRBV5-4 NA
CASSYPGQGHYEQYF TGTGCCAGCAGCTATCCGGGACAGGGGCACTACGAGCAGTACTTC TRBJ2-7 NA TRBV11-1 TRBD1
CASSIPSQPQHF TGTGCCAGTAGTATCCCGTCTCAGCCCCAGCATTTT TRBJ1-5 NA TRBV19 NA
CASSLAGVGGRSTDTQYF TGTGCCAGCAGCTTGGCGGGGGTGGGCGGGAGAAGTACAGATACGCAGTATTTT TRBJ2-3 few TRBV5-6 TRBD2